Presented here are 20 T cell receptor beta chains from one specimen sequenced in a study of vaccination effects on CD4 cells after COVID-19. These TCRs' antigens remain unknown. Sequenced by immunoSEQ multiplex PCR; TCRdb stores in-frame clones only, minus some. The table has 20,000 to 25,000 clones, roughly 76% seen once. Before sequencing, viral peptide pools were used by the ViraFEST assay to expand antigen-specific CD4+ T cells. Upon completion of about 10 days in culture, CD4+ T cells were isolated. Two-dose BNT162b2 or mRNA-1273 vaccination was given to participants. Sequenced here: CD4+ T cells from PBMCs cultured with HCoV-229E spike peptides, sampled after COVID-19 vaccination. Receptor source: a human donor who received a COVID-19 vaccine.

The chain links TRBV7-9 to TRBJ1-6, with D unclear. Germline CDR1 is SEHNR and CDR2 is FQNEAQ (reference sequence). This CDR3 comprises 16 residues. V was trimmed by 6 bases and J by 0 bases, leaving 12 bases between them. Here the CDR3 DNA reads TGTGCCAGCAGTCGAGGGTTACTCTCCTATAATTCACCCCTCCACTTT. Protein: CASSRGLLSYNSPLHF. Drawing the rest from reference TRBV7-9 and TRBJ1-6, the complete variable domain is DTGVSQNPRHKITKRGQNVTFRCDPISEHNRLYWYRQTLGQGPEFLTYFQNEAQLEKSRLLSDRFSAERPKGSFSTLEIQRTEQGDSAMYLCASSRGLLSYNSPLHFGNGTRLTVT.

This chain uses TRBV19 with TRBJ2-7; 12 bases map to TRBD2. Germline V lookup: CDR1 LNHDA, CDR2 SQIVND (reference sequence). The CDR3 sequence is 15 residues long. J lost 4 bases, V lost 5 bases, and 6 bases had no gene match. The CDR3 loop reads CASSGAGLAGYEQYF. The CDR3 bases are TGTGCCAGTAGTGGGGCGGGACTAGCGGGTTACGAGCAGTACTTC. The full variable domain, with the rest looked up from reference TRBV19 and TRBJ2-7, is DGGITQSPKYLFRKEGQNVTLSCEQNLNHDAMYWYRQDPGQGLRLIYYSQIVNDFQKGDIAEGYSVSREKKESFPLTVTSAQKNPTAFYLCASSGAGLAGYEQYFGPGTRLTVT.

The chain uses TRBV19 and TRBJ1-1; D remains ambiguous. The CDR3 is made up of 14 amino acids. The V end lost 5 bases, the J end lost 4 bases, and 14 bases lay between the germline ends. CDR1 is LNHDA, CDR2 SQIVND, per germline (reference sequence). The CDR3 DNA is TGTGCCAGTAGTTACGGTGGGTACACCACTGAAGCTTTCTTT. It translates to CASSYGGYTTEAFF. The full variable domain, its missing parts supplied by reference TRBV19 and TRBJ1-1, is DGGITQSPKYLFRKEGQNVTLSCEQNLNHDAMYWYRQDPGQGLRLIYYSQIVNDFQKGDIAEGYSVSREKKESFPLTVTSAQKNPTAFYLCASSYGGYTTEAFFGQGTRLTVV.

J is TRBJ2-5 and V is TRBV2; 7 nucleotides agree with TRBD1. After removal of 2 bases from V and 5 bases from J, the junction contained 5 bases not matched to a gene. Germline lookup yields CDR1 SNHLY and CDR2 FYNNEI. The CDR3 spans 14 residues. The CDR3 region has the DNA TGTGCCAGCAGTGAATCCCACAGGGGCGAGACCCAGTACTTC. Translating it yields CASSESHRGETQYF.

The chain couples TRBV18 to TRBJ1-1; D uncertain. The germline V gene has CDR1 KGHSH and CDR2 LQKENI. The CDR3 extends over 15 amino acids. V was clipped by 1 base and J by 1 base, with 10 bases between them. DNA for the CDR3: TGTGCCAGCTCACCACTCACAGAACCGAACACTGAAGCTTTCTTT. This codes for CASSPLTEPNTEAFF.

This chain links TRBV9 with TRBJ2-2, with 11 bases identical to TRBD1. The CDR3 covers 15 residues. The germline V gene encodes CDR1 SGDLS and CDR2 YYNGEE. V gave up 5 bases and J gave up 7 bases; unmatched junction bases: 7. CDR3 nucleotide sequence: TGTGCCAGCAGGCGGACAGGGGGCTCGGGCGGGGAGCTGTTTTTT. As protein: CASRRTGGSGGELFF.

This rearrangement joins TRBV10-3 to TRBJ2-3; 7 bases are shared with TRBD2. CDR1 and CDR2 from the germline V gene are ENHRY and SYGVKD. The CDR3 is made up of 16 amino acids. The V and J ends lost 6 bases and 10 bases, in that order; junction bases with no gene match: 19. CDR3 protein: CAIREIGRGSHKPQYF. CDR3 DNA: TGTGCCATCAGGGAAATCGGCCGCGGGAGTCACAAGCCGCAGTATTTT.

This clone turned up a few times. V usage is TRBV5-1 and J usage is TRBJ1-6; 8 bases are shared with TRBD1. V lost 0 bases, J lost 8 bases, and 4 bases stayed unmatched. This CDR3 comprises 15 residues. Germline CDR1 is SGHRS and CDR2 is YFSETQ. The DNA of the CDR3 is TGCGCCAGCAGCTTGGAGGACAGGGCGTATTCACCCCTCCACTTT. Protein product: CASSLEDRAYSPLHF. Supplemented by reference TRBV5-1 and TRBJ1-6, the full variable domain reads KAGVTQTPRYLIKTRGQQVTLSCSPISGHRSVSWYQQTPGQGLQFLFEYFSETQRNKGNFPGRFSGRQFSNSRSEMNVSTLELGDSALYLCASSLEDRAYSPLHFGNGTRLTVT.

This rearrangement joins TRBV19 to TRBJ2-3, with TRBD2 matching over 14 bases. The CDR3 spans 15 residues. Germline CDR1 and CDR2: LNHDA and SQIVND (reference sequence). V gave up 6 bases and J gave up 1 base; unmatched junction bases: 0. The CDR3 DNA reads as TGTGCCAGTAGGGGACTAGCGGGAGGCACAGATACGCAGTATTTT. It yields the protein CASRGLAGGTDTQYF.

The rearrangement links TRBV5-1 to TRBJ2-1; possible D gene TRBD1, 6 bases. Trimming removed 2 bases from V and 0 bases from J, with 12 bases in between. In germline, CDR1 is SGHRS, CDR2 YFSETQ. The length of the CDR3 is 16 residues. This CDR3 reads CASSLTIQGSYNEQFF. DNA of the CDR3: TGCGCCAGCAGCTTAACGATACAGGGCTCCTACAATGAGCAGTTCTTC.

The J gene is TRBJ1-1, the V gene TRBV29-1; D not certain. This CDR3 is 11 amino acids long. Trimming stripped 3 bases from V and 3 bases from J, with 5 bases between. CDR1 SQVTM and CDR2 ANQGSEA come from the germline V gene. CDR3 nucleotide sequence: TGCAGCGTTGAGTACTACACTGAAGCTTTCTTT. Its translation is CSVEYYTEAFF. The full variable domain, with the rest looked up from reference TRBV29-1 and TRBJ1-1, is SAVISQKPSRDICQRGTSLTIQCQVDSQVTMMFWYRQQPGQSLTLIATANQGSEATYESGFVIDKFPISRPNLTFSTLTVSNMSPEDSSIYLCSVEYYTEAFFGQGTRLTVV.

The J gene is TRBJ1-1, the V gene TRBV7-9; possible D gene TRBD1, 6 bases. The CDR3 has 14 amino acids. Germline CDR1 is SEHNR and CDR2 is FQNEAQ (reference sequence). The V gene lost 3 bases and the J gene lost 5 bases, with 13 bases spanning the gap. The DNA of the CDR3 is TGTGCCAGCAGCTTGGGGGGGGCGCGGACTGAAGCTTTCTTT. Protein: CASSLGGARTEAFF.

The J gene is TRBJ2-1, the V gene TRBV7-2, with 7 bases lining up with TRBD1. The CDR3 has 16 amino acids. CDR1 is SGHTA and CDR2 is FQGNSA in the germline V gene. With V trimmed by 5 bases and J by 1 base, 8 bases remained unmatched. The CDR3 nucleotides are TGTGCCAGCAGCGAAATAACAGGGGTGTCCTACAATGAGCAGTTCTTC. It yields the protein CASSEITGVSYNEQFF.

This clone was counted only a few times. The rearrangement joins TRBV19 to TRBJ2-6; D gene ambiguous. V lost 3 bases to trimming and J lost 0 bases, with 9 bases between them. Germline lookup yields CDR1 LNHDA and CDR2 SQIVND (reference sequence). CDR3 length: 16 amino acids. CDR3 residues: CASSIPRSSGANVLTF. The CDR3 DNA follows: TGTGCCAGTAGTATCCCCCGAAGCTCTGGGGCCAACGTCCTGACTTTC. Together with reference TRBV19 and TRBJ2-6, the CDR3 gives the full variable domain: DGGITQSPKYLFRKEGQNVTLSCEQNLNHDAMYWYRQDPGQGLRLIYYSQIVNDFQKGDIAEGYSVSREKKESFPLTVTSAQKNPTAFYLCASSIPRSSGANVLTFGAGSRLTVL.

The chain recombines TRBV6-4 with TRBJ2-1; TRBD2 aligns across 10 bases. The CDR3 runs to 15 residues. Germline V gene sequence: CDR1 MRHNA, CDR2 SNTAGT. V was pared by 4 bases and J by 7 bases, with 7 bases of the junction left unmatched. CDR3 in amino acids: CASSGSGGASNEQFF. The CDR3 DNA follows: TGTGCCAGCAGTGGGAGCGGGGGGGCCTCAAATGAGCAGTTCTTC.

The chain has TRBV7-9 and TRBJ2-7; 7 nucleotides line up with TRBD2. The germline gives CDR1 SEHNR, CDR2 FQNEAQ (reference sequence). The CDR3 spans 15 residues. The J segment lost 6 bases and the V segment lost 5 bases, leaving 13 bases of the junction unmatched. Written as DNA, the CDR3 is TGTGCCAGCAGCAACCGGACTAGTCAAGTTTCCGAGCAGTACTTC. This translates into CASSNRTSQVSEQYF.

The rearrangement links TRBV6-5 to TRBJ1-1, with 8 nucleotides matching TRBD1. The CDR3 has 14 amino acids. The germline V gene has CDR1 MNHEY and CDR2 SVGAGI. The J segment lost 1 base and the V segment lost 6 bases, leaving 4 bases of the junction unmatched. The CDR3 sequence: CASSLDRGNTEAFF. The DNA of the CDR3 is TGTGCCAGCAGCCTCGACAGGGGGAACACTGAAGCTTTCTTT.

The J gene is TRBJ2-7, the V gene TRBV27; 13 bases are a match to TRBD2. The CDR3 is made up of 17 amino acids. Germline V gene sequence: CDR1 MNHEY, CDR2 SMNVEV (reference sequence). The trim removed 4 bases at V and 2 bases at J, leaving 8 bases unmatched. The CDR3 DNA sequence: TGTGCCAGCAGTTCATTTCCGGGACTAGCGGGGACCTACGAGCAGTACTTC. Translation: CASSSFPGLAGTYEQYF.

The chain is built from TRBV19 and TRBJ2-7; the D gene is possibly TRBD1 (6 bases). The CDR3 has 15 residues. Germline V CDR1 and CDR2: LNHDA, SQIVND (reference sequence). Trimming removed 4 bases from V and 5 bases from J, with 18 bases in between. CDR3 coding DNA: TGTGCCAGTAGTAACTACAAAGGGGCAGGGGACGAGCAGTACTTC. This sequence encodes CASSNYKGAGDEQYF.

The chain has TRBV27 and TRBJ1-5; 9 nucleotides agree with TRBD1. Germline V gene lookup returns CDR1 MNHEY and CDR2 SMNVEV (reference sequence). Trimming cost V 0 bases and J 4 bases; bases outside gene matches: 1. There are 15 residues in the CDR3. CDR3 coding DNA: TGTGCCAGCAGTTTATCGACAGGGGGTAATCAGCCCCAGCATTTT. Translating it yields CASSLSTGGNQPQHF.